The 8 T cell receptor beta chains below come from one sample, sequenced in a study of OX40 agonist ivuxolimab in advanced cancers. The receptor library was made with the immunoSEQ multiplex PCR assay. TCRdb obtained this table from immuneACCESS and retained in-frame rearrangements with V and J assigned. These tables miss some clones; where compared with another copy, unresolved V genes account for less than half of the shortfall, and the remainder is unexplained. The sample contains about 64,000 clones, about 90% of them found a single time. The top ten clones comprise about 4.8% of the sample. Here the sequenced sample was CD4+ or CD8+ T cells sorted from blood, taken in a trial of the OX40 agonist ivuxolimab. The receptors shown here come from an adult with an advanced solid tumor such as melanoma, head and neck, liver or kidney cancer.

This clone was seen just once. The genes are TRBV28 and TRBJ1-3; perhaps TRBD1 as D (5 bases). The CDR3 loop spans 15 amino acids. Germline V gene sequence: CDR1 MDHEN, CDR2 SYDVKM. Deletions cut 4 bases from V and 0 bases from J, with 10 bases between. Here the CDR3 DNA reads TGTGCCAGCAGTTCCCCCGGGGGCTCTGGAAACACCATATATTTT. This gives the protein CASSSPGGSGNTIYF.

The chain couples TRBV7-6 to TRBJ1-1; D gene unclear. Germline-derived CDR1 and CDR2 are SGHVS and FNYEAQ. The CDR3 is 12 residues long. The V end was cut by 3 bases, the J end by 1 base, with 3 bases between. The chain's CDR3 is CASSFPNTEAFF. The CDR3 coding sequence is TGTGCCAGCAGCTTTCCGAACACTGAAGCTTTCTTT.

The chain couples TRBV2 to TRBJ2-1; 11 bases agree with TRBD2. This CDR3 is built from 13 residues. V lost 4 bases, J lost 8 bases, and 1 base stayed unmatched. Germline CDR1 reads SNHLY; CDR2 reads FYNNEI. The CDR3 nucleotides are TGTGCCAGCAGTGTGGGACTAGCGGATGAGCAGTTCTTC. Its protein is CASSVGLADEQFF. Together with reference TRBV2 and TRBJ2-1, the CDR3 gives the full variable domain: EPEVTQTPSHQVTQMGQEVILRCVPISNHLYFYWYRQILGQKVEFLVSFYNNEISEKSEIFDDQFSVERPDGSNFTLKIRSTKLEDSAMYFCASSVGLADEQFFGPGTRLTVL.

CDR3 region: CSVEDRRTGSYEQYF. Here the CDR3 DNA reads TGCAGCGTTGAAGATCGGAGGACAGGGTCCTACGAGCAGTACTTC. The chain links TRBV29-1 to TRBJ2-7, with 8 bases identical to TRBD1. This CDR3 comprises 15 residues. The trim removed 0 bases at V and 1 base at J, leaving 5 bases unmatched. The germline CDR1 and CDR2 sequences are SQVTM and ANQGSEA.

The rearrangement joins TRBV18 to TRBJ2-7; the D call may be TRBD1 or TRBD2 (5 bases each). This CDR3 region has 12 residues. CDR1 is KGHSH and CDR2 is LQKENI in the germline V gene. With 4 bases removed from V and 4 bases from J, the gap between germline ends came to 8 bases. Here the CDR3 reads CASSQGRYEQYF. In nucleotides, the CDR3 is TGTGCCAGCTCACAGGGACGTTACGAGCAGTACTTC.

The chain links TRBV11-3 to TRBJ1-4; D is perhaps TRBD1 (5 bases). The CDR3 has 14 amino acids. Trimming cost V 8 bases and J 8 bases, with 18 bases left between them. The germline V gene has CDR1 SGHNT and CDR2 YENEEA. The CDR3 reads CASQAYRRDEKLFF. The CDR3 nucleotides read TGTGCCAGCCAAGCTTACCGTCGGGACGAAAAACTGTTTTTT.

This clone was observed once. The rearrangement links TRBV2 to TRBJ2-5; 7 bases are a match to TRBD1. Germline assignment: CDR1 SNHLY and CDR2 FYNNEI. The CDR3 is made up of 14 amino acids. V lost 7 bases to trimming and J lost 3 bases; unmatched junction nucleotides: 8. CDR3 coding DNA: TGTGCCAGCACCTTATCCGGGACAGAAGAGACCCAGTACTTC. Its translation is CASTLSGTEETQYF.

For the CDR3, the DNA is TGCGCCAGCATTCCTACCGGGACAGGGGGCGTTTGTAGCAATCAGCCCCAGCATTTT. Residues: CASIPTGTGGVCSNQPQHF. This chain uses TRBV23-1 with TRBJ1-5, with TRBD1 matching 12 bases. TRBV23-1 belongs to the ORF category, with a function that is uncertain. CDR3 size: 19 residues. J lost 0 bases, V lost 7 bases, and 13 bases had no gene match.